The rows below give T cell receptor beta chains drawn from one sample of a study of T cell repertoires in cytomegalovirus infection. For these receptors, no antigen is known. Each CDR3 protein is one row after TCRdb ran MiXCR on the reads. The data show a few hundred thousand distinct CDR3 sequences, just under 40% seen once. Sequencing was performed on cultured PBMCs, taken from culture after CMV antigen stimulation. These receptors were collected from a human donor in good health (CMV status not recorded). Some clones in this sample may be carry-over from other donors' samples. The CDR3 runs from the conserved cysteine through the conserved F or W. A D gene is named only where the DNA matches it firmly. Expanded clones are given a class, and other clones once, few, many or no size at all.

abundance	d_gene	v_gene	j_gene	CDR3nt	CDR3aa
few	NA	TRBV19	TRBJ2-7	TGTGCCACCCGATCTACAGGGACCTACGAGCAGTACTTC	CATRSTGTYEQYF
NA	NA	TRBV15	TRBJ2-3	TGTGCCACCAGCAGAGCAGCAGACACAGATACGCAGTATTTT	CATSRAADTDTQYF
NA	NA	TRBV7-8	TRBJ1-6	TGTGCCAGCAGCTTAGAGGGCGGAGATAATTCACCCCTCCACTTT	CASSLEGGDNSPLHF
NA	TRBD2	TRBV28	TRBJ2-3	TGTGCCAGCCGGGAGGGGACCGGTGGCTCGCAGTATTTT	CASREGTGGSQYF
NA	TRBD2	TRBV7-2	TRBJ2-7	TGTGCCAGCAGCCCAAGCGGGGTAAGCTCCTACGAGCAGTACTTC	CASSPSGVSSYEQYF
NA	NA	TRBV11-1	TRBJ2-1	TGTGCCAGCAGCTTAGCTGGGTGGAGAAACTACAATGAGCAGTTCTTC	CASSLAGWRNYNEQFF
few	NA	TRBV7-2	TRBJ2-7	TGTGCCAGCAGCTCAGCGGTAGCGACCGAGCAGTACTTC	CASSSAVATEQYF
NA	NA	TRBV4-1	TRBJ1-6	TGCGCCAGCAGCTACACAGGTTTGAATTCACCCCTCCACTTT	CASSYTGLNSPLHF
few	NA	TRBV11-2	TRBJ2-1	TGTGCCAGCAGCTTACGGGCCCCCAGGTTGGGGCAGTTCTTC	CASSLRAPRLGQFF
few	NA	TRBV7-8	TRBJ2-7	TGTGCCAGCAGCTTAAAAGGGGCGCGAAGAAGCGAGCAGTACTTC	CASSLKGARRSEQYF
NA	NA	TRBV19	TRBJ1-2	TGTGCCAGTAGTATAGCCCCGGGCAGGGGACACGTCTATCACGGCTACACCTTC	CASSIAPGRGHVYHGYTF
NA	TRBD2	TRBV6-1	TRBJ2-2	TGTGCCAGCAGTGCCCCCGGGACTAGCGGGACGAACACCGGGGAGCTGTTTTTT	CASSAPGTSGTNTGELFF
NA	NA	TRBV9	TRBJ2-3	TGTGCCAGCAGCGTAGGCGTCGGCACAGATACGCAGTATTTT	CASSVGVGTDTQYF
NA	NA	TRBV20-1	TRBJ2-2	TGCAGTGCTAGGGACTGGGGGGCAGATGGCACCGGGGAGCTGTTTTTT	CSARDWGADGTGELFF
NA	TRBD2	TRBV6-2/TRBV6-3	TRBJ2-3	TGTGCCAGCAGGACTAGCGGGTCAGATACGCAGTATTTT	CASRTSGSDTQYF
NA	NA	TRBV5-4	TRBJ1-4	TGTGCCAGCAGCGAAGGGGCAATCCGGGAAAAACTGTTTTTT	CASSEGAIREKLFF
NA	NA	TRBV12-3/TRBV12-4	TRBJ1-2	TGTGCCAGCAGTTCGGGTGACAGGATCTACTATGGCTACACCTTC	CASSSGDRIYYGYTF
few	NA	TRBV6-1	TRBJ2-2	TGTGCCATCATGGACACTAACACCGGGGAGCTGTTTTTT	CAIMDTNTGELFF
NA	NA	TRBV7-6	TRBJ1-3	TGTGCCAGCAGCTCAAACTTCAGGGTTGCTGGAAACACCATATATTTT	CASSSNFRVAGNTIYF
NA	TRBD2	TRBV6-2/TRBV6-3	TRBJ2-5	TGTGCCAGCAGTGGGGGGGCCCAGTACTTC	CASSGGAQYF
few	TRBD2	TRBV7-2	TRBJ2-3	TGTGCCAGCAGCGTAAGGGCGGGGGGCGCCCGGGGAGATACGCAGTATTTT	CASSVRAGGARGDTQYF
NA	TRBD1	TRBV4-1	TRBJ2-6	TGCGCCAGCAGCCAAGGGACAGGTACGAGCTCTGGGGCCAACGTCCTGACTTTC	CASSQGTGTSSGANVLTF
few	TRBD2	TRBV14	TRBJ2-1	TGTGCCAGCAGCCAAGAGGGGGGGTGGGATGAGCAGTTCTTC	CASSQEGGWDEQFF
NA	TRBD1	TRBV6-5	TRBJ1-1	TGTGCCAGCAGACCCCGACAGGGGGCGCGGTCAGCTTTCTTT	CASRPRQGARSAFF
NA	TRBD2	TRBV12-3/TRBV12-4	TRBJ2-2	TGTGCCACTAGGCTAGCGGGAGGAAGTGGCACCGGGGAGCTGTTTTTT	CATRLAGGSGTGELFF
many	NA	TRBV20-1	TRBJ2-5	TGCAGTGCTAGTGGACCGGACTTGGGGGGAGAGACCCAGTACTTC	CSASGPDLGGETQYF
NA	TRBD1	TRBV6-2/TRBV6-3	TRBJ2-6	TGTGCCAGCAGTTACCCCCAAGCCGGGACAGGGGGCTCGGCCTATGCTTCTGGGGCCAACGTCCTGACTTTC	CASSYPQAGTGGSAYASGANVLTF
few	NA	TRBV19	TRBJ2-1	TGTGCCAGTCGACCCCACCTAGGTAATGAGCAGTTCTTC	CASRPHLGNEQFF
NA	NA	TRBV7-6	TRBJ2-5	TGTGCCAGCAGCCGGCCGGCCGGGGGCGATGAGACCCAGTACTTC	CASSRPAGGDETQYF
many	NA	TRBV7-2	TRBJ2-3	TGTGCCAGCAGCTTAGTGGCCCAAGGTGATACGCAGTATTTT	CASSLVAQGDTQYF
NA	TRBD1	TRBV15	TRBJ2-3	TGTGCCACCAGCAGAGATTACAGGGGGACAGATACGCAGTATTTT	CATSRDYRGTDTQYF
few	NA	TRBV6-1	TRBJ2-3	TGTGCCAGCAGTGAAGCGCTTTCAAAAAGTACAGATACGCGGTATTTT	CASSEALSKSTDTRYF
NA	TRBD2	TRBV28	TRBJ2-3	TGTGCCAGCAGTTTTCCGGGGGGATACACAGATACGCAGTATTTT	CASSFPGGYTDTQYF
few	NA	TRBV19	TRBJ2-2	TGTGCCAGTAGTATGTTCGCCGGGGAGCTGTTTTTT	CASSMFAGELFF
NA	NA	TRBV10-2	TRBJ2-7	TGCGCCAGCAGCCACAGTCCTTACTACGAGCAGTACTTC	CASSHSPYYEQYF
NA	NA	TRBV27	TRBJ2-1	TGTGCCAGCAGTTTATCTTCCTCGGGGCGGGAGCAGTTCTTC	CASSLSSSGREQFF
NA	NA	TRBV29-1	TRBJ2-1	TGCAGCGTTGAAGATAGGGGGCGGGAGCTAAATGAGCAGTTCTTC	CSVEDRGRELNEQFF